This note documents a single T cell receptor beta chain sequence. The data originate from a study of technical replicates of blood from several donors. CDR1 and CDR2 (germline): LGHNT, FRNRAP. The CDR3 loop spans 14 amino acids. V dropped 6 bases and J dropped 5 bases, with 16 bases sitting between them. Clones were read by immunoSEQ multiplex PCR, and TCRdb kept only the in-frame ones, dropping some. The repertoire includes around 89,000 clones, approximately 96% of them detected once, and 0.2% to 0.3% sits in the top ten. The chain uses TRBV12-5 and TRBJ2-5; tentatively, D is TRBD2 (6 bases). Sequencing was carried out using T cells isolated from PBMCs. This TCR derives from a human donor in good health. The CDR3 bases are TGTGCTAGTGGAACCGGGACTGGGCACGAGACCCAGTACTTC. This translates into CASGTGTGHETQYF.